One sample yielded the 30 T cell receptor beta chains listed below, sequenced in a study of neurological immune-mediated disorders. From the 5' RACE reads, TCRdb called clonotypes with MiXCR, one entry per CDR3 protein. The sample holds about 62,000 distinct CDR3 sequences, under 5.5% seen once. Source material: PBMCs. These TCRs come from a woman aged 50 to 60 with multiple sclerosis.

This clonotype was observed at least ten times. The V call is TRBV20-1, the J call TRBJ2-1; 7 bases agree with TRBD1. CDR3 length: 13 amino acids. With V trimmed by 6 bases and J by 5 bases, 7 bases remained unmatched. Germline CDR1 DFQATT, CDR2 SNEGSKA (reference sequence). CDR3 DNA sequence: TGCAGTGCGAAGACAGGGATGGACAATGAGCAGTTCTTC. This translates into CSAKTGMDNEQFF.

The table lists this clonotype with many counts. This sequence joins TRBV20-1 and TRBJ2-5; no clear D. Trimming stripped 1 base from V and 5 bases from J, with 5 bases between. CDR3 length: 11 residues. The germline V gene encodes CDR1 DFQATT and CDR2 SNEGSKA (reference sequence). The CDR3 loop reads CSARVMETQYF. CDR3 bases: TGCAGTGCTAGAGTAATGGAGACCCAGTACTTC.

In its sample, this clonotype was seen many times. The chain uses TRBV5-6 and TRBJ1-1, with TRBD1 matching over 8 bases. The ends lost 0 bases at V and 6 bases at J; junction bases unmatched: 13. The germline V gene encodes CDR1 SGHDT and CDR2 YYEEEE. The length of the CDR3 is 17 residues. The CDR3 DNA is TGTGCCAGCAGCTTGGGGGACAGGCCCTGGGTGGTCGCTGAAGCTTTCTTT. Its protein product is CASSLGDRPWVVAEAFF.

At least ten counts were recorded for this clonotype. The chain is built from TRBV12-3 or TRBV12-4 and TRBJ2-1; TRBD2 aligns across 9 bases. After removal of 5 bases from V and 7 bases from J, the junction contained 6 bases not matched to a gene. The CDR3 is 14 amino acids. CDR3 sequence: CASSLSGGYNEQFF. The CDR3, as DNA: TGTGCCAGCAGTCTTAGCGGGGGATATAATGAGCAGTTCTTC.

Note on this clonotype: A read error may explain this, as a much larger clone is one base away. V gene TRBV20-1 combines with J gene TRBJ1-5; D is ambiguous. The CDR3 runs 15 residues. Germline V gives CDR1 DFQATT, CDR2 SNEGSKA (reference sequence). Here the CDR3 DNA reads TGCAGTGCTAGCCAATACCCAGGCGGCAATCAGCCCCAGAATTTT. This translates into CSASQYPGGNQPQNF.

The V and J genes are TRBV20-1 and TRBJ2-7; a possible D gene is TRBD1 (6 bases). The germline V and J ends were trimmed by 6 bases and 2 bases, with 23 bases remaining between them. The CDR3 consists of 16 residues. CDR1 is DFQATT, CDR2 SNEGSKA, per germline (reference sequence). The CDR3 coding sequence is TGCAGTGCCGACCGCTATAATCGACAGGAACCCTACGAGCAGTACTTC. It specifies CSADRYNRQEPYEQYF.

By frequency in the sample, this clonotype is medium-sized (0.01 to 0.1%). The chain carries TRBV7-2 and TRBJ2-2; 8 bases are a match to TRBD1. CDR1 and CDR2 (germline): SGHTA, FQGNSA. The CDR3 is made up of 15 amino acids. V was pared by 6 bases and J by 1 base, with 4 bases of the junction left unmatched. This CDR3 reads CASSPGGLNTGELFF. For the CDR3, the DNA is TGTGCCAGCAGTCCAGGGGGCCTGAACACCGGGGAGCTGTTTTTT.

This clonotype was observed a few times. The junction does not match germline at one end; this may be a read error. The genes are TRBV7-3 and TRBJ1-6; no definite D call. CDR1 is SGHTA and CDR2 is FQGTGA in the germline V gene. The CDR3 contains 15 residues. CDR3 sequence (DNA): TGTGCCAGCAGTTTAGGGCGGTCCTATAATTCACCCCTCAACTTT. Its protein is CASSLGRSYNSPLNF. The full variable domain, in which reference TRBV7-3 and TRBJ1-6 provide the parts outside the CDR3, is GAGVSQTPSNKVTEKGKYVELRCDPISGHTALYWYRQSLGQGPEFLIYFQGTGAADDSGLPNDRFFAVRPEGSVSTLKIQRTERGDSAVYLCASSLGRSYNSPLNFGNGTRLTVT.

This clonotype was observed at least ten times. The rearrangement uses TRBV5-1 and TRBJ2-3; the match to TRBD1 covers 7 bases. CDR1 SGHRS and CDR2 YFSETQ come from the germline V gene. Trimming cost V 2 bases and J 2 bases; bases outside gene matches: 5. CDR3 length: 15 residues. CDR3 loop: CASSFRDSYTDTQYF. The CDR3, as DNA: TGCGCCAGCAGCTTCCGGGACAGCTACACAGATACGCAGTATTTT.

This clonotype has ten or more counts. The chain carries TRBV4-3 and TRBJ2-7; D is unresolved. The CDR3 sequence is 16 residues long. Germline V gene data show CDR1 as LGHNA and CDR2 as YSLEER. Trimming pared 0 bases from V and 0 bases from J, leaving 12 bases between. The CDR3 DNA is TGCGCCAGCAGCCAAGAGACTGACGGAAGCTCCTACGAGCAGTACTTC. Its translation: CASSQETDGSSYEQYF.

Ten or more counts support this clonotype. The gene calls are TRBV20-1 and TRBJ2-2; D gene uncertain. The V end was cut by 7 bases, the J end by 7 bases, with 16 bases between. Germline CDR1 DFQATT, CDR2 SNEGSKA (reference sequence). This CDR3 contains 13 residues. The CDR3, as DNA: TGCAGTGGATATAATGGGGTTGGCGGGGAGCTGTTTTTT. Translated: CSGYNGVGGELFF.

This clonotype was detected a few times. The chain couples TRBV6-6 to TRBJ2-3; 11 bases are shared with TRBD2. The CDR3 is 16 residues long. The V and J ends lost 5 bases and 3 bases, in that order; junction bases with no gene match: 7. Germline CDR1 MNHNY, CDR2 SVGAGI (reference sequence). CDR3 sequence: CASSTLLAGGTDTQYF. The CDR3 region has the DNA TGTGCCAGCAGTACCCTCCTAGCGGGGGGAACAGATACGCAGTATTTT.

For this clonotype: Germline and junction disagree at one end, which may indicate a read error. CDR3 bases: TGTGCCAGCAGCTTAGCGACAGGGGCGTCCCACTCACCCCTCAACTTT. It yields the protein CASSLATGASHSPLNF. The V and J genes are TRBV7-8 and TRBJ1-6; 8 bases fit TRBD1. Germline V gene data show CDR1 as SGHVS and CDR2 as FQNEAQ. The length of the CDR3 is 16 residues.

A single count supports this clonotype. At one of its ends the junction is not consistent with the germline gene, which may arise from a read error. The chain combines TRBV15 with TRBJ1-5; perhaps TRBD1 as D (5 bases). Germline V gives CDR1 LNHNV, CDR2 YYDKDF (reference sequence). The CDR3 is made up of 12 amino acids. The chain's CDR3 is CATSSDGGTQNF. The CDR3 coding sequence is TGTGCCACCAGCAGTGACGGGGGGACCCAGAATTTT.

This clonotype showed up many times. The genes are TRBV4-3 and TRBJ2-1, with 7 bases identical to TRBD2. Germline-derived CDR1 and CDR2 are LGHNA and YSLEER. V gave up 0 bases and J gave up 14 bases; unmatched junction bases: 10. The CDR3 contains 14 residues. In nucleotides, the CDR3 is TGCGCCAGCAGCCAAGAGTTGATTAGCGGGCCTAAGTTCTTC. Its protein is CASSQELISGPKFF.

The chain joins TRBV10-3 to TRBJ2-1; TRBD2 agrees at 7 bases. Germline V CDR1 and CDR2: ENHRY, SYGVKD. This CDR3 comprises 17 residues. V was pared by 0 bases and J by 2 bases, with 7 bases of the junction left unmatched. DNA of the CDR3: TGTGCCATCAGTGAGTCTTACGGGGGGAAGACCTACAATGAGCAGTTCTTC. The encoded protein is CAISESYGGKTYNEQFF.

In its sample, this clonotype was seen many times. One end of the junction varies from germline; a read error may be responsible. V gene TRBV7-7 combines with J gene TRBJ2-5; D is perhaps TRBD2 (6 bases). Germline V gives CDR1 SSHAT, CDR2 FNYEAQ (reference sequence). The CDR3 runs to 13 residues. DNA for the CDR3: TGTGCTAGCAGCCCGGGGGTCTCGGAGACCCAGTACTTC. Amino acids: CASSPGVSETQYF.

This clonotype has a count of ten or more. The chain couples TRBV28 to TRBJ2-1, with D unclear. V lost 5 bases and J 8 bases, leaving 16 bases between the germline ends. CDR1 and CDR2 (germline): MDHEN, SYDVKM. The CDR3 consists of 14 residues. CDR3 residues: CASSPSTESYEQFF. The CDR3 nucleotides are TGTGCCAGCAGTCCCTCTACGGAATCCTATGAGCAGTTCTTC.

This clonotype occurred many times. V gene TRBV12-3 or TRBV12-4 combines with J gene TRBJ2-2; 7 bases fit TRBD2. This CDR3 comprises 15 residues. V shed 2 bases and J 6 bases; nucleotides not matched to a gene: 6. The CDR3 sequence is CASSLFPAGSGELFF. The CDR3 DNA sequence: TGTGCCAGCAGTTTATTCCCAGCGGGGTCCGGGGAGCTGTTTTTT.

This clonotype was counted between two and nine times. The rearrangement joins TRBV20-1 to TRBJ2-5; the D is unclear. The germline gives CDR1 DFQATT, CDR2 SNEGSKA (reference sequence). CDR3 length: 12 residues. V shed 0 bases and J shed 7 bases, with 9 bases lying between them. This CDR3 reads CSARDPGGTQYF. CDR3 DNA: TGCAGTGCTAGAGATCCAGGCGGGACCCAGTACTTC.

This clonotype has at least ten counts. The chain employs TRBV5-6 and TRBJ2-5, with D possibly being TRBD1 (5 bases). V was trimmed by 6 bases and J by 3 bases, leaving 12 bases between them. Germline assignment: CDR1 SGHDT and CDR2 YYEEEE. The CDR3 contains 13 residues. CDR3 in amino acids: CASTPQGEETQYF. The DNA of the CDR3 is TGTGCCAGCACCCCCCAAGGGGAAGAGACCCAGTACTTC.

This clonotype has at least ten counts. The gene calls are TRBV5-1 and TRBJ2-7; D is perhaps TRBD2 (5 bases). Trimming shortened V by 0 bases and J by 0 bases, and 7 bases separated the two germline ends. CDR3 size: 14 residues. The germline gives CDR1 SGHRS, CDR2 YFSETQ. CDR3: CASSLGGISYEQYF. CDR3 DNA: TGCGCCAGCAGCTTGGGAGGGATCTCCTACGAGCAGTACTTC. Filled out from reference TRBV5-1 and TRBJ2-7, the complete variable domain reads KAGVTQTPRYLIKTRGQQVTLSCSPISGHRSVSWYQQTPGQGLQFLFEYFSETQRNKGNFPGRFSGRQFSNSRSEMNVSTLELGDSALYLCASSLGGISYEQYFGPGTRLTVT.

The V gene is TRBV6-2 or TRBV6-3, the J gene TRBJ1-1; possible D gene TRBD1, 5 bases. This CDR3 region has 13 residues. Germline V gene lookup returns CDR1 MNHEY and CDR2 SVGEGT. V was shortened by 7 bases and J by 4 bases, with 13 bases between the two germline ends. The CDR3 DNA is TGTGCCAGCAATCGGACACCGGGCACTGAAGCTTTCTTT. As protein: CASNRTPGTEAFF.

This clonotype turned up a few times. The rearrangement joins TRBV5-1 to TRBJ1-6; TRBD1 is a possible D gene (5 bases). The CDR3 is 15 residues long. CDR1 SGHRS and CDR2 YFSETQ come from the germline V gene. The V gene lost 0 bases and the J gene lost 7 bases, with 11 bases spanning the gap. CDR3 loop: CASSLEGPGNSPLHF. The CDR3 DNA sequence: TGCGCCAGCAGCTTGGAGGGACCGGGAAATTCACCCCTCCACTTT.

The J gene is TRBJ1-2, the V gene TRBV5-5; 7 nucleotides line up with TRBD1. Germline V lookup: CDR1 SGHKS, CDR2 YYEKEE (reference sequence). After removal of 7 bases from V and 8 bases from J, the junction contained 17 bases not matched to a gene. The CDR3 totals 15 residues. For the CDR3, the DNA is TGTGCCAGCCATAGAAACTCCTGGGACAGCACAGGCTACACCTTC. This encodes CASHRNSWDSTGYTF. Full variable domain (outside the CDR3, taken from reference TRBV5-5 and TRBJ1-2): DAGVTQSPTHLIKTRGQQVTLRCSPISGHKSVSWYQQVLGQGPQFIFQYYEKEERGRGNFPDRFSARQFPNYSSELNVNALLLGDSALYLCASHRNSWDSTGYTFGSGTRLTVV.

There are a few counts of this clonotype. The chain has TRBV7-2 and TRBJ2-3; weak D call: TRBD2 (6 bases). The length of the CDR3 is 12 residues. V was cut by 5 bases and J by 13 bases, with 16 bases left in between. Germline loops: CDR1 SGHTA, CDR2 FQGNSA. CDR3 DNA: TGTGCCAGCAGCCCCAGATCGACTAGAGAGTATTTT. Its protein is CASSPRSTREYF.

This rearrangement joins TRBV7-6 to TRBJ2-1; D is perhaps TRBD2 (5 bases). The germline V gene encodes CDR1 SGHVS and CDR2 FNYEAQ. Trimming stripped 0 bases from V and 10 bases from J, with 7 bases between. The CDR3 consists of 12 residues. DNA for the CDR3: TGTGCCAGCAGCTTAGCGGGAGCGGAGCAGTTCTTC. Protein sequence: CASSLAGAEQFF.

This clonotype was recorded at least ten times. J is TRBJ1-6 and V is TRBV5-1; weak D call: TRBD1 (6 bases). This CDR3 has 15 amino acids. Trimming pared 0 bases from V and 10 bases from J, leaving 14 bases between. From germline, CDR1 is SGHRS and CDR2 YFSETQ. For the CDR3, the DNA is TGCGCCAGCAGCTTGGATCGGGGGCGGGGGTCACCCCTCCACTTT. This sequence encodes CASSLDRGRGSPLHF.

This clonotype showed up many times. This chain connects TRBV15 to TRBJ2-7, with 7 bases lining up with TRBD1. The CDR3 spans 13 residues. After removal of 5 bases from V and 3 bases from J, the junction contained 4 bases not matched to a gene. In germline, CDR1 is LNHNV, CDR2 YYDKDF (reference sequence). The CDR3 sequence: CATSVDRSYEQYF. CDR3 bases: TGTGCCACCAGCGTGGACAGGAGCTACGAGCAGTACTTC.

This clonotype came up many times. CDR3 sequence reads: CASSEYSGNRRGYTF. The CDR3 DNA is TGTGCCAGCAGTGAATATTCGGGGAATCGACGTGGCTACACCTTC. The gene calls are TRBV25-1 and TRBJ1-2, with no clear D. V was clipped by 0 bases and J by 7 bases, with 15 bases between them. CDR1 and CDR2 (germline): MGHDK, SYGVNS. The length of the CDR3 is 15 residues.